This is a list of T cell receptor beta chains from one sample in a study of neurological immune-mediated disorders. One entry per CDR3 protein results from TCRdb running MiXCR on the 5' RACE reads. The sample shows some 54,000 distinct CDR3 sequences, about 10% of them seen only once. The sequenced material came from PBMCs. The receptors were sampled from a male donor with HTLV-1-associated myelopathy (HAM/TSP). Both conserved end residues are part of each CDR3. Each record gives: clone size, V gene, D gene, J gene, CDR3 DNA, CDR3 protein. A D gene is named only where the DNA matches it firmly. The size entry is marked missing in some rows and otherwise reads once, few, many or a size class.

many	TRBV5-6	NA	TRBJ2-3	TGTGCCAGCAGCGACGGGGGACGGGGAAGCACAGATACGCAGTATTTT	CASSDGGRGSTDTQYF
many	TRBV20-1	NA	TRBJ2-1	TGCAGTGCAAGCCGTCCCCGAATCACCAAAAATGAGCAGTTCTTC	CSASRPRITKNEQFF
many	TRBV5-6	NA	TRBJ2-2	TGTGCCAGCAGCCCCCTTAGAGTGGGGCGGCGCACCGGGGAGCTGTTTTTT	CASSPLRVGRRTGELFF
many	TRBV30	NA	TRBJ1-5	TGTGCCTGGAGTGTAAAGCTGACATCTAATCAGCCCCAGCATTTT	CAWSVKLTSNQPQHF
many	TRBV5-1	NA	TRBJ2-5	TGCGCCAGCAGCCCAGGGTGGGAAGAGACCCAGTACTTC	CASSPGWEETQYF
many	TRBV5-1	TRBD2	TRBJ2-1	TGCGCCAGCAGCTTGGTCGCGGGGGGTTCCAATGAGCAGTTCTTC	CASSLVAGGSNEQFF
many	TRBV15	NA	TRBJ1-2	TGTGCCACCAGCAGAGGGGAGCCAGATAATAGCTACACCTTC	CATSRGEPDNSYTF
many	TRBV6-5	NA	TRBJ1-6	TGTGCCAGCAGTCAACAGGATCGTCATTCACCCCTCCACTTT	CASSQQDRHSPLHF
many	TRBV12-3/TRBV12-4	TRBD1	TRBJ1-5	TGTGCCAGCAGAGCGACAGGGGGCAATCAGCCCCAGCATTTT	CASRATGGNQPQHF
many	TRBV5-1	NA	TRBJ1-4	TGCGCCAGCGCCCGAGGGCCGGAAGAAAAACTGTTTTTT	CASARGPEEKLFF
many	TRBV6-2/TRBV6-3	TRBD1	TRBJ2-5	TGTGCCGGACAGGATCAAGAGACCCAGTACTTC	CAGQDQETQYF
few	TRBV18	NA	TRBJ2-7	TGTGCCAGCTCACCACGGGACATCTACGAGCAGTACTTC	CASSPRDIYEQYF
many	TRBV5-1	NA	TRBJ2-7	TGCGCCAGCAGCCACCCGAGCTCCTACGAGCAGTACTTC	CASSHPSSYEQYF
many	TRBV20-1	TRBD2	TRBJ2-1	TGCAGTGCTAGCCATCCTAGCGGGGGTCACAATGAGCAGTTCTTC	CSASHPSGGHNEQFF
many	TRBV2	NA	TRBJ1-4	TGTGCCAGCGAAACGGCGGGGGCTGAAGCCAATGAAAAACTGTTTTTT	CASETAGAEANEKLFF
many	TRBV2	NA	TRBJ2-4	TGTGCCAGCAGTGAATTGGAGGGGGTGACGAACATTCAGTACTTC	CASSELEGVTNIQYF
many	TRBV12-3/TRBV12-4	NA	TRBJ2-7	TGTGCCAGCAGCCGGGAGAAGGGGTTTTACGAGCAGTACTTC	CASSREKGFYEQYF
many	TRBV5-1	NA	TRBJ2-7	TGCGCCAGCAGCCGAGGGGACGGGGCCTACGAGCAGTACTTC	CASSRGDGAYEQYF
many	TRBV4-3	NA	TRBJ2-5	TGCGCCAGCAGCCAAGACAAAGGACGGGAGACCCAGTACTTC	CASSQDKGRETQYF
many	TRBV6-1	NA	TRBJ2-6	TGTGCCAGCAGTAATCAGGGTTCCAAGGTCCTGACTTTC	CASSNQGSKVLTF
many	TRBV7-2	NA	TRBJ2-7	TGTGCCAGCAGCTTTAAGGCACCCTCCTACGAGCAGTACTTC	CASSFKAPSYEQYF
many	TRBV3-1	NA	TRBJ1-1	TGTGCCAGCAGCCAAGTGGCAGTTAGTACGGGGGAAGCTTTCTTT	CASSQVAVSTGEAFF
many	TRBV20-1	NA	TRBJ1-2	TGCAGTGCTAGAGGGACCTCCAGAGGGGGCTACACCTTC	CSARGTSRGGYTF
many	TRBV7-9	NA	TRBJ1-2	TGTGCCAGCAGCCCGGAATTGTGGGGCTACACCTTC	CASSPELWGYTF
NA	TRBV9	NA	TRBJ1-1	TGTGCCAGCAGCGTAGGGTACAACCCTGAAGCTTACTTT	CASSVGYNPEAYF
NA	TRBV2	TRBD2	TRBJ2-2	TGTGCCAGCAGTGAAAACCCTAGCGGGGGGTTTCGGCTGGGAACCGGGGAGCTGTTTTTT	CASSENPSGGFRLGTGELFF
NA	TRBV6-5	TRBD2	TRBJ2-5	TGTGCCAACAGACCCGCCGGGGGGGCAGAGACCCAGAACTTC	CANRPAGGAETQNF
many	TRBV4-3	NA	TRBJ1-4	TGCGCCAGCAGCCAAGATGCGGGGGGCGACTATGAAAAACTGTTTTTT	CASSQDAGGDYEKLFF
many	TRBV7-2	NA	TRBJ1-2	TGTGCCAGCAGCTCGGGACGGATCTATGGCTACACCTTC	CASSSGRIYGYTF
many	TRBV5-1	NA	TRBJ2-5	TGCGCCAGCAGCTTTTCACCGGGAGAGTCCCAGTACTTC	CASSFSPGESQYF
many	TRBV20-1	NA	TRBJ1-5	TGCAGTGGGGGTTCACCATATAATAGCAATCAGCCCCAGCATTTT	CSGGSPYNSNQPQHF
many	TRBV28	NA	TRBJ1-3	TGTGCCAGCAGTTGGACTCACTCTGGAAACACCATATATTTT	CASSWTHSGNTIYF